Below, 9 T cell receptor beta chains from the same sample are listed, as sequenced in a study of cytomegalovirus exposure and HLA in healthy donors. The PCR employed 60 Vbeta primers together with 13 Jbeta primers. Sequenced by immunoSEQ multiplex PCR; TCRdb stores in-frame clones only, minus some. The sample includes about 130,000 clones, 70% to 80% seen only once; the top ten take 2% to 2.5%. The sample was PBMCs. Receptor source: a man younger than 45 in good health and CMV-seronegative.

J is TRBJ2-7 and V is TRBV12-5, with TRBD2 matching over 9 bases. The germline CDR1 and CDR2 sequences are LGHNT and FRNRAP. The CDR3 sequence is 14 residues long. The ends lost 2 bases at V and 2 bases at J; junction bases unmatched: 1. CDR3 DNA: TGTGCTAGTGGTTTGCGCGGGGGGGCCTACGAGCAGTACTTC. Protein sequence: CASGLRGGAYEQYF.

This clone showed up just a few times. In DNA form, the CDR3 reads TGCGCCAGCAGCTTGTACAGTGGGAGGGAGGAGCAGTACTTC. Protein product: CASSLYSGREEQYF. This sequence joins TRBV5-1 and TRBJ2-7; 7 bases match TRBD2. The CDR3 has 14 residues. Germline CDR1 SGHRS, CDR2 YFSETQ. Unmatched junction bases numbered 8, after V lost 1 base and J lost 7 bases.

This clone was found a few times. The genes are TRBV6-6 and TRBJ1-1; 9 bases map to TRBD1. CDR1 is MNHNY, CDR2 SVGAGI, per germline (reference sequence). This CDR3 comprises 12 residues. After removal of 6 bases from V and 8 bases from J, the junction contained 4 bases not matched to a gene. The CDR3: CASRGQGEEAFF. The CDR3 bases are TGTGCCAGCAGGGGACAGGGCGAGGAAGCTTTCTTT.

This chain connects TRBV18 to TRBJ2-5; perhaps TRBD1 as D (5 bases). CDR1 and CDR2 from the germline V gene are KGHSH and LQKENI. V shed 0 bases and J shed 7 bases, with 12 bases lying between them. The CDR3 length is 14 residues. The CDR3 sequence: CASSPPGTQGTQYF. DNA of the CDR3: TGTGCCAGCTCACCACCGGGAACCCAGGGGACCCAGTACTTC.

The genes are TRBV25-1 and TRBJ2-1; tentative D call: TRBD2 (6 bases). Germline V CDR1 and CDR2: MGHDK, SYGVNS. Trimming removed 8 bases at V and 0 bases at J, with 11 bases between. The CDR3 length is 14 residues. CDR3 coding DNA: TGTGCCAGCTCTAGCGCAAGCTCCTACAATGAGCAGTTCTTC. Translating it yields CASSSASSYNEQFF.

The chain is built from TRBV7-6 and TRBJ1-5, with D perhaps matching TRBD1 (5 bases). V shed 0 bases and J shed 5 bases, with 5 bases lying between them. The CDR3 is 13 residues long. CDR1 is SGHVS and CDR2 is FNYEAQ in the germline V gene. The CDR3 spells CASSLAQDQPQHF. The CDR3 DNA sequence: TGTGCCAGCAGCTTAGCACAGGATCAGCCCCAGCATTTT.

The J gene is TRBJ2-3, the V gene TRBV11-1; possibly TRBD1 for D (6 bases). The germline V and J ends were trimmed by 0 bases and 6 bases, with 13 bases remaining between them. CDR3 length: 15 residues. Germline loops: CDR1 SGHAT, CDR2 FQDESV (reference sequence). The CDR3 DNA reads as TGTGCCAGCAGCTTAGCACCAGGGGTATCGGATACGCAGTATTTT. This translates into CASSLAPGVSDTQYF.

The rearrangement joins TRBV19 to TRBJ2-2, with D perhaps matching TRBD2 (6 bases). This CDR3 contains 14 residues. V shed 7 bases and J shed 4 bases, with 13 bases lying between them. Germline V gene lookup returns CDR1 LNHDA and CDR2 SQIVND (reference sequence). The CDR3 region has the DNA TGTGCCAGTACCCTAATCGGGGGCACCGGGGAGCTGTTTTTT. Protein product: CASTLIGGTGELFF.

The V gene is TRBV5-1, the J gene TRBJ2-7; 11 bases agree with TRBD2. The V and J ends lost 5 bases and 2 bases, in that order; junction bases with no gene match: 3. CDR3 length: 14 residues. From germline, CDR1 is SGHRS and CDR2 YFSETQ. The DNA of the CDR3 is TGCGCCAGCAGGGTAGCGGGAGGGCCCTACGAGCAGTACTTC. As protein: CASRVAGGPYEQYF. Full variable domain (outside the CDR3, taken from reference TRBV5-1 and TRBJ2-7): KAGVTQTPRYLIKTRGQQVTLSCSPISGHRSVSWYQQTPGQGLQFLFEYFSETQRNKGNFPGRFSGRQFSNSRSEMNVSTLELGDSALYLCASRVAGGPYEQYFGPGTRLTVT.